This T cell receptor (beta chain) emerged from a study of T cell changes during pregnancy in multiple sclerosis. This clone was recorded a few times. Germline lookup yields CDR1 KGHSH and CDR2 LQKENI. V shed 2 bases and J shed 1 base, with 6 bases lying between them. The CDR3 has 14 residues. Sequencing was performed with immunoSEQ multiplex PCR; in TCRdb, only in-frame clones are kept and a portion is missing. The sample consists of 90,000 or so clones, roughly 90% of them appearing once. The clonotype comes from a female donor in good health, enrolled as a control in a pregnancy study. The chain has TRBV18 and TRBJ1-5; D not resolved. The material was peripheral blood, obtained in the first trimester of pregnancy. The CDR3 bases are TGTGCCAGCTCACCAGGGCAGAGCAATCAGCCCCAGCATTTT. This encodes CASSPGQSNQPQHF.